Listed below are T cell receptor beta chains from one sample, sequenced in a study of OX40 agonist ivuxolimab in advanced cancers. Data came from immunoSEQ multiplex PCR; TCRdb stores just in-frame clones and leaves some out. Among tens of thousands of clones listed, 70% to 90% were seen once. This material consisted of CD4+ or CD8+ T cells sorted from blood, taken in a trial of the OX40 agonist ivuxolimab. The receptors stem from an adult with an advanced solid tumor such as melanoma, head and neck, liver or kidney cancer. Both conserved end residues are part of each CDR3. Fields, in order: CDR3 length, clone size, J gene, D gene, V gene, CDR3 protein, CDR3 DNA. D genes are given only for firm matches. Clone size is stated in some rows and not others, as once, few, many or a class when expanded.

15 NA TRBJ2-2 TRBD1 TRBV11-3 CASSSTGGAGGELFF TGTGCCAGCAGCTCTACAGGGGGCGCGGGCGGGGAGCTGTTTTTT
14 few TRBJ1-2 TRBD1 TRBV11-2 CASKTGTGSGGYTF TGTGCCAGCAAAACCGGGACAGGGTCCGGAGGCTACACCTTC
17 NA TRBJ1-2 TRBD1 TRBV19 CASSRGQGRIPNYGYTF TGTGCCAGTAGTAGGGGACAGGGGCGGATCCCTAACTATGGCTACACCTTC
12 NA TRBJ1-2 NA TRBV7-2 CASSLAGYGYTF TGTGCCAGCAGCTTAGCTGGGTATGGCTACACCTTC
18 NA TRBJ2-1 TRBD1 TRBV2 CASKGPSGGRSSYNEQFF TGTGCCAGCAAGGGCCCGTCAGGGGGCAGGAGCTCCTACAATGAGCAGTTCTTC
11 NA TRBJ1-2 TRBD1 TRBV20-1 CSARDRDGYTF TGCAGTGCTAGGGACAGGGATGGCTACACCTTC
13 NA TRBJ1-2 NA TRBV11-2 CASSYGVGEGYTF TGTGCCAGCAGCTATGGGGTGGGGGAAGGCTACACCTTC
13 NA TRBJ1-1 NA TRBV11-1 CASSRPSLAEAFF TGTGCCAGCAGCCGGCCGAGTCTAGCTGAAGCTTTCTTT
18 NA TRBJ2-3 TRBD2 TRBV5-4 CASSLPGLAEKSTDTQYF TGTGCCAGCAGCTTACCGGGACTAGCGGAAAAAAGCACAGATACGCAGTATTTT
11 NA TRBJ2-3 NA TRBV6-5 CASSYADTQYF TGTGCCAGCAGTTACGCAGATACGCAGTATTTT
12 NA TRBJ1-1 NA TRBV6-5 CATRPGPGGAFF TGTGCCACCCGACCGGGCCCCGGGGGAGCTTTCTTT
15 NA TRBJ2-3 NA TRBV11-3 CASSTRFNGTDTQYF TGTGCCAGCAGCACCCGGTTTAACGGCACAGATACGCAGTATTTT
15 NA TRBJ1-1 TRBD1 TRBV6-1 CASSEAGQGRTEAFF TGTGCCAGCAGTGAAGCGGGACAGGGGAGGACTGAAGCTTTCTTT
16 few TRBJ2-5 NA TRBV18 CASSRGVSGSGETQYF TGTGCCAGCTCACGGGGCGTTTCTGGGTCTGGGGAGACCCAGTACTTC
14 NA TRBJ1-4 NA TRBV10-3 CAISDPQQGEKLFF TGTGCCATCAGTGACCCTCAACAGGGCGAAAAACTGTTTTTT
14 NA TRBJ1-2 NA TRBV19 CASRAWGTNYGYTF TGTGCCAGTAGGGCTTGGGGGACTAACTATGGCTACACCTTC
11 NA TRBJ1-1 NA TRBV6-4 CASRGGAEAFF TGTGCCAGCAGGGGGGGAGCTGAAGCTTTCTTT
15 once TRBJ2-7 TRBD1 TRBV9 CASSPSGTGVGEQYF TGTGCCAGCAGCCCATCCGGGACAGGGGTGGGCGAGCAGTACTTC
14 once TRBJ2-1 NA TRBV11-3 CASSLDTSTNEQFF TGTGCCAGCAGCTTAGATACTAGCACGAATGAGCAGTTCTTC
17 NA TRBJ2-1 TRBD2 TRBV10-3 CAISEPKTSGGYNEQFF TGTGCCATCAGTGAGCCTAAGACTAGCGGGGGTTACAATGAGCAGTTCTTC
13 NA TRBJ1-2 NA TRBV27 CASSGGNNYGYTF TGTGCCAGCAGCGGGGGGAATAACTATGGCTACACCTTC
15 NA TRBJ2-2 TRBD2 TRBV5-4 CASSLSAGDTGELFF TGTGCCAGCAGCTTATCGGCGGGGGACACCGGGGAGCTGTTTTTT
16 NA TRBJ2-5 NA TRBV18 CASSPAAGIGGETQYF TGTGCCAGCTCCCCCGCCGCTGGGATCGGGGGAGAGACCCAGTACTTC
14 NA TRBJ1-4 TRBD1 TRBV2 CASNADRAGEKLFF TGTGCCAGCAACGCGGACAGGGCCGGGGAAAAACTGTTTTTT
16 few TRBJ1-3 NA TRBV6-1 CASSEGGTASGNTIYF TGTGCCAGCAGTGAGGGCGGCACCGCCTCTGGAAACACCATATATTTT
13 NA TRBJ2-5 TRBD2 TRBV4-1 CASSPGEGKTQYF TGCGCCAGCAGTCCCGGGGAGGGAAAGACCCAGTACTTC
14 NA TRBJ2-2 NA TRBV5-1 CASSFARNTGELFF TGCGCCAGCAGCTTTGCTAGAAACACCGGGGAGCTGTTTTTT
14 NA TRBJ2-1 TRBD1 TRBV5-1 CASSLGGADNEQFF TGCGCCAGCAGCTTAGGGGGCGCTGACAATGAGCAGTTCTTC
14 NA TRBJ1-1 TRBD1 TRBV19 CASIDRAENTEAFF TGTGCCAGTATCGACAGGGCCGAGAACACTGAAGCTTTCTTT
13 NA TRBJ1-1 NA TRBV6-1 CASSVKSNTEAFF TGTGCCAGCAGTGTCAAGTCTAACACTGAAGCTTTCTTT
13 NA TRBJ2-7 TRBD1 TRBV10-3 CAISTGEAYEQYF TGTGCCATTTCGACAGGGGAGGCCTACGAGCAGTACTTC
13 NA TRBJ1-1 NA TRBV7-9 CASSFSANTEAFF TGTGCCAGCAGCTTTTCGGCCAACACTGAAGCTTTCTTT
18 NA TRBJ1-1 NA TRBV19 CASSTFRGPDRLNTEAFF TGTGCCAGTAGTACCTTCAGGGGACCGGATCGACTGAACACTGAAGCTTTCTTT
15 medium-sized TRBJ2-1 NA TRBV12-5 CASGLGQAADNEQFF TGTGCTAGTGGTTTGGGACAGGCGGCGGACAATGAGCAGTTCTTC
12 few TRBJ1-1 NA TRBV10-2 CASSYRNTEAFF TGCGCCAGCAGTTACAGGAACACTGAAGCTTTCTTT
12 NA TRBJ1-1 NA TRBV2 CASSRSGGEAFF TGTGCCAGCAGTCGGAGCGGGGGTGAAGCTTTCTTT
16 NA TRBJ2-7 NA TRBV2 CASSPRTVPFSYEQYF TGTGCCAGCAGTCCCCGGACAGTCCCATTCTCCTACGAGCAGTACTTC
13 NA TRBJ1-4 NA TRBV10-3 CAIGVATNEKLFF TGTGCCATCGGGGTCGCAACTAATGAAAAACTGTTTTTT
14 NA TRBJ1-6 NA TRBV28 CASNWGRGNSPLHF TGTGCCAGCAATTGGGGCAGGGGTAATTCACCCCTCCACTTT
14 NA TRBJ2-1 NA TRBV5-1 CASSPLGVSLEQFF TGCGCCAGCAGCCCCCTCGGGGTTAGCCTCGAGCAGTTCTTC
13 NA TRBJ2-5 NA TRBV25-1 CASGSGVGETQYF TGTGCCAGCGGGTCAGGGGTGGGAGAGACCCAGTACTTC
13 NA TRBJ1-4 NA TRBV4-2 CASSQGANEKLFF TGTGCCAGCAGCCAAGGAGCGAATGAAAAACTGTTTTTT
14 NA TRBJ1-6 NA TRBV30 CAWTIGPGGSPLHF TGTGCCTGGACCATAGGACCTGGTGGTTCACCCCTCCACTTT
12 once TRBJ2-1 TRBD2 TRBV28 CASSPGGYEQFF TGTGCCAGCAGTCCGGGGGGGTATGAGCAGTTCTTC